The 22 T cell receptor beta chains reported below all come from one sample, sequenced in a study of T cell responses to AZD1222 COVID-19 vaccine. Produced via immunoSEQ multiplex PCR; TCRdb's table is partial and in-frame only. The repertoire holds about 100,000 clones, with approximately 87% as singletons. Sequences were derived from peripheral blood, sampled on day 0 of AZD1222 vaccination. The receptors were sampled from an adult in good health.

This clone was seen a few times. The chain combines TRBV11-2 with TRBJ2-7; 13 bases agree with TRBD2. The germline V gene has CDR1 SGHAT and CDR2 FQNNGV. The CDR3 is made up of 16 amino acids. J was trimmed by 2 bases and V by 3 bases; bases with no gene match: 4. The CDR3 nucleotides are TGTGCCAGCAGCTTGGGACTAGCGGGGATAACCTACGAGCAGTACTTC. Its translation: CASSLGLAGITYEQYF.

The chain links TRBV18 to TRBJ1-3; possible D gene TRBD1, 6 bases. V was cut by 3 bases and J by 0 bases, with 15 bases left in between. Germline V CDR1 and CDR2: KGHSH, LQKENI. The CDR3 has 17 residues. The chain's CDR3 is CASSPPGQGVSGNTIYF. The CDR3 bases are TGTGCCAGCTCACCCCCGGGACAAGGAGTCTCTGGAAACACCATATATTTT.

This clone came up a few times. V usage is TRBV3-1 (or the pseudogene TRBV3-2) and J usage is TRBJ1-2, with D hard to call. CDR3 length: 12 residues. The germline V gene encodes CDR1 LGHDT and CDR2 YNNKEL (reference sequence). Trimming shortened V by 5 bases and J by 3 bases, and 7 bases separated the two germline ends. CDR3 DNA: TGTGCCAGCAGCGCCGGGGACTATGGCTACACCTTC. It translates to CASSAGDYGYTF.

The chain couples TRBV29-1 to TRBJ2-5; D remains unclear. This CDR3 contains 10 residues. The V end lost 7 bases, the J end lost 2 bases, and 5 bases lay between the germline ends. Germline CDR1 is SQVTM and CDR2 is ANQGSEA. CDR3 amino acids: CSGGQETQYF. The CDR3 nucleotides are TGCAGCGGGGGACAAGAGACCCAGTACTTC. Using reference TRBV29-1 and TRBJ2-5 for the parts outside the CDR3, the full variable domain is SAVISQKPSRDICQRGTSLTIQCQVDSQVTMMFWYRQQPGQSLTLIATANQGSEATYESGFVIDKFPISRPNLTFSTLTVSNMSPEDSSIYLCSGGQETQYFGPGTRLLVL.

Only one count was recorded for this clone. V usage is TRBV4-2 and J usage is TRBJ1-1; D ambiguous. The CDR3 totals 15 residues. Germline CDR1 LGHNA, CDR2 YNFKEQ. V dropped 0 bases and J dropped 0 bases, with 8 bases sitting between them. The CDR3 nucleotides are TGTGCCAGCAGCCAAGATGTGGCAGTGAACACTGAAGCTTTCTTT. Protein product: CASSQDVAVNTEAFF.

The CDR3 DNA is TGTGCCAGCTCGACAGGGATGACCTACGAGCAGTACTTC. As protein: CASSTGMTYEQYF. The V gene is TRBV7-6, the J gene TRBJ2-7, with 7 bases lining up with TRBD1. This CDR3 has 13 residues. The V gene's germline CDR1 is SGHVS and CDR2 FNYEAQ. J gave up 2 bases and V 8 bases, and 6 bases lay outside the gene matches.

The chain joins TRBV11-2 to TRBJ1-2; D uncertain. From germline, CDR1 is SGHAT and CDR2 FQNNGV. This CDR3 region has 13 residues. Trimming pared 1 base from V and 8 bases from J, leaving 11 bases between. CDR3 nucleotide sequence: TGTGCCAGCAGCTTAGTCGGTGACGGGGGCTACACCTTC. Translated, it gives CASSLVGDGGYTF.

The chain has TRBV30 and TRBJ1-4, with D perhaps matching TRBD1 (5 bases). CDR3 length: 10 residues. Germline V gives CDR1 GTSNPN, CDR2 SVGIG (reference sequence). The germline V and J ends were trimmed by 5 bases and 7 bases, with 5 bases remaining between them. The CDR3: CAWGTEKLFF. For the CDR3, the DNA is TGTGCCTGGGGGACTGAAAAACTGTTTTTT.

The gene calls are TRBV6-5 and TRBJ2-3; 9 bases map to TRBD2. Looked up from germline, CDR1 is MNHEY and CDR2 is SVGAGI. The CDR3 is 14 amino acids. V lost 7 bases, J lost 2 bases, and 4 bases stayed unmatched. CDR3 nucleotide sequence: TGTGCCAGCACCCCTAGCGGGGACACAGATACGCAGTATTTT. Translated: CASTPSGDTDTQYF.

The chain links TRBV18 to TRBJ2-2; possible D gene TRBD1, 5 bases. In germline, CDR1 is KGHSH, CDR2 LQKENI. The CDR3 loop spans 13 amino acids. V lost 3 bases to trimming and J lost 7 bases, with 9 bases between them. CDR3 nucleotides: TGTGCCAGCTCACCTCAAGGGGTCGGGGAGCTGTTTTTT. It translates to CASSPQGVGELFF.

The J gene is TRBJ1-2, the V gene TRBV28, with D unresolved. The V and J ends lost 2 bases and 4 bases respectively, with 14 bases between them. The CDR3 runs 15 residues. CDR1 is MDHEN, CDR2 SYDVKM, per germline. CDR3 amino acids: CASSLRLRNLYGYTF. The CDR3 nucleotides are TGTGCCAGCAGTTTACGTCTCCGGAACCTCTATGGCTACACCTTC.

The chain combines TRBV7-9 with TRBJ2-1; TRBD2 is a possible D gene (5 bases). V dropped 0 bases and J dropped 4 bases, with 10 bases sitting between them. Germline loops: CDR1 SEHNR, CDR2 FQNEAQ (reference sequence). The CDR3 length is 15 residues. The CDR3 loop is CASSLARPGYNEQFF. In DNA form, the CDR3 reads TGTGCCAGCAGCTTAGCTAGACCGGGATACAATGAGCAGTTCTTC. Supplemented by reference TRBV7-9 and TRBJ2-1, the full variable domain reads DTGVSQNPRHKITKRGQNVTFRCDPISEHNRLYWYRQTLGQGPEFLTYFQNEAQLEKSRLLSDRFSAERPKGSFSTLEIQRTEQGDSAMYLCASSLARPGYNEQFFGPGTRLTVL.

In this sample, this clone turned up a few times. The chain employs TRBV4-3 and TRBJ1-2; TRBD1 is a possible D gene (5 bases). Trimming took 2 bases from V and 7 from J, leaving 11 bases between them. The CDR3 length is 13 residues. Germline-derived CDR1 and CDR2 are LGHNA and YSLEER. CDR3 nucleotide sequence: TGCGCCAGCAGCCAAACAAAGGGGTCTGGCTACACCTTC. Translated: CASSQTKGSGYTF.

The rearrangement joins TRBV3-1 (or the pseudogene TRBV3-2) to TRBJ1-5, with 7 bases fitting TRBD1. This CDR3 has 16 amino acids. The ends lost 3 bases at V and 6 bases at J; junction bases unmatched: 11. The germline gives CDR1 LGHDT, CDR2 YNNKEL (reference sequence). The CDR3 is CASSQGQRRVGQPQHF. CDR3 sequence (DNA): TGTGCCAGCAGCCAGGGACAGCGGAGAGTGGGTCAGCCCCAGCATTTT.

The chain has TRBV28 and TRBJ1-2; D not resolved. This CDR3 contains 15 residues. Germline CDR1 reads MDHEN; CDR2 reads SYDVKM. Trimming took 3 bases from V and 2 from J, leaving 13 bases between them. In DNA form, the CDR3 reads TGTGCCAGCAGTTTGAGGCGGGGAACCAACTATGGCTACACCTTC. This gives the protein CASSLRRGTNYGYTF.

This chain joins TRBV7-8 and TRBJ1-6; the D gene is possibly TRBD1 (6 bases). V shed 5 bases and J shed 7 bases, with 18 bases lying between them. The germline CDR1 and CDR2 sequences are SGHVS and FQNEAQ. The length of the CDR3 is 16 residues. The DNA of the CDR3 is TGTGCCAGCAGCCTCGGGGATCTTGGGGGCAATTCACCCCTCCACTTT. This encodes CASSLGDLGGNSPLHF. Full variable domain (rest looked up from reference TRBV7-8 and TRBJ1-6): GAGVSQSPRYKVAKRGQDVALRCDPISGHVSLFWYQQALGQGPEFLTYFQNEAQLDKSGLPSDRFFAERPEGSVSTLKIQRTQQEDSAVYLCASSLGDLGGNSPLHFGNGTRLTVT.

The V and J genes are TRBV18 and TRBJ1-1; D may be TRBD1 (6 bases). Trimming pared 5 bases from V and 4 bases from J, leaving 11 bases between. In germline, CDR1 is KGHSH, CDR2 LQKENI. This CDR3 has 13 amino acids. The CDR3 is CASSVSGATEAFF. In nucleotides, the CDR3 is TGTGCCAGCTCAGTCTCAGGGGCCACTGAAGCTTTCTTT.

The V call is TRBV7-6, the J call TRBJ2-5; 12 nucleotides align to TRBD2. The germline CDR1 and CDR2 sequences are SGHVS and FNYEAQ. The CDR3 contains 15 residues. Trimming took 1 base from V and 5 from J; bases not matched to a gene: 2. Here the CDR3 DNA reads TGTGCCAGCAGCTTAGTGACTAGCGGGGGTGAGACCCAGTACTTC. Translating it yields CASSLVTSGGETQYF.

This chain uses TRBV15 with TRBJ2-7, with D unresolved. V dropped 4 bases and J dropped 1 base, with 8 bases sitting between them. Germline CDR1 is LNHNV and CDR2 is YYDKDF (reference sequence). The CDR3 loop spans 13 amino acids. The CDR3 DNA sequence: TGTGCCACCAGCATCAACCTGTCCTACGAGCAGTACTTC. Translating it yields CATSINLSYEQYF.

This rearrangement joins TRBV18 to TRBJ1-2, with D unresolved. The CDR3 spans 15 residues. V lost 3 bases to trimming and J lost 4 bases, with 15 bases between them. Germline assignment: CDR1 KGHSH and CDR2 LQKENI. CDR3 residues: CASSPLSDWTYGYTF. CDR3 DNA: TGTGCCAGCTCACCCCTTAGTGACTGGACCTATGGCTACACCTTC. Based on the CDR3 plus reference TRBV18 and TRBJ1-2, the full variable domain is NAGVMQNPRHLVRRRGQEARLRCSPMKGHSHVYWYRQLPEEGLKFMVYLQKENIIDESGMPKERFSAEFPKEGPSILRIQQVVRGDSAAYFCASSPLSDWTYGYTFGSGTRLTVV.

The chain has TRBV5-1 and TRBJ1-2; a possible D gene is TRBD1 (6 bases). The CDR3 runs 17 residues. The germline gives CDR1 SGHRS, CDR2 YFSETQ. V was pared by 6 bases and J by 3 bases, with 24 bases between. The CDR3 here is CASNYGAGASADYGYTF. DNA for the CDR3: TGCGCCAGCAATTACGGGGCAGGGGCCTCAGCGGACTATGGCTACACCTTC.

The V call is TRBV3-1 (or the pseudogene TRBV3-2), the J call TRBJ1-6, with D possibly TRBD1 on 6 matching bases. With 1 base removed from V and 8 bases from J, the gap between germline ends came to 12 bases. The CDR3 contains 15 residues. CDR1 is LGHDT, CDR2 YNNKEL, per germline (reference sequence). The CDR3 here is CASSQGLEGDSPLHF. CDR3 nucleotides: TGTGCCAGCAGCCAAGGACTTGAGGGGGATTCACCCCTCCACTTT.